This T cell receptor beta chain was identified in a study of blood T cell repertoires in COVID-19. Overall study context: The United States, Italy and Spain were the sources of the acute and convalescent COVID-19 samples. Sources were T cells, B-cell-depleted T cells, or PBMCs; the material itself was cDNA or gDNA.

Study processing details: The authors estimated nucleated cell counts from reference gene primer amplification. Data came from immunoSEQ multiplex PCR; TCRdb stores just in-frame clones and leaves some out. V and J calls and clone size are those listed in that table; D and trimming were worked out from the DNA. The sample lists about 140,000 clones; around 85% were seen once. Deletions cut 4 bases from V and 3 bases from J, with 3 bases between. The CDR3 has 11 residues. The germline V gene encodes CDR1 KGHDR and CDR2 SFDVKD. The source material was peripheral blood. The receptor's source is a human donor in a cohort sampled during active COVID-19. V usage is TRBV24-1 and J usage is TRBJ2-7; D is unclear. The CDR3 DNA is TGTGCCACCAGTGACGGCTACGAGCAGTACTTC. Encoded protein: CATSDGYEQYF.